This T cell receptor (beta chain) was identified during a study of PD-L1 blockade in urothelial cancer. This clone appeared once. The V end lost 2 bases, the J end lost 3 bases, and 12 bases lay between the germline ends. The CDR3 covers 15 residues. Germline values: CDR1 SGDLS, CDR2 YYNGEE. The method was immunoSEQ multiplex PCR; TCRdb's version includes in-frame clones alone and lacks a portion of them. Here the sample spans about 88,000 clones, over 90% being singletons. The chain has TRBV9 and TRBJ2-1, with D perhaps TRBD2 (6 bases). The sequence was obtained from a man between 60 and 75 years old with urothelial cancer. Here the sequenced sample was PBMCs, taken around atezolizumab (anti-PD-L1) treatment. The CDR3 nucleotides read TGTGCCAGCAGCGTGGAGGGAGGTGGCTACAATGAGCAGTTCTTC. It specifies CASSVEGGGYNEQFF.